This TCR beta chain appears in the sequencing data of a study of T cell repertoires and HLA-DP antigens. The wider study: Pre-culture CD4+ samples used roughly 1,300 ng DNA versus around 220 ng for CD137+CD4+ sorts. Overall study results and limits: Pre-culture clonality, approximately 0.04, was far below sorted CD137+ clonality of roughly 0.4. Against one allele, clones undetected before culture averaged about 34%; against the other, less than 65%.

CDR1 and CDR2 (germline): MNHNS, SASEGT. This CDR3 region has 13 residues. Losses at the gene ends were 6 bases for V and 6 bases for J; bases not matched to a gene: 5. Notes on this clone: The antigen is unknown.

Here immunoSEQ multiplex PCR was the method, and the copy in TCRdb shows in-frame clones only, minus some. The data contain over 100,000 clones, 80% to 95% of them singletons. This clonotype originated in a woman aged 18-29 years in good health and CMV-seronegative. Sample: CD4+ T cells from PBMCs. The V gene is TRBV6-1, the J gene TRBJ2-7; the match to TRBD1 covers 10 bases. The DNA of the CDR3 is TGTGCCAGCAGGGGGACAGGGGAAATCGAGCAGTACTTC. Protein sequence: CASRGTGEIEQYF.